This T cell receptor (beta chain) was identified during a study of blood T cell repertoires in COVID-19. This clone is a singleton in its sample. In the authors' methods: Reference gene primers were amplified, and this amplification served to estimate nucleated cell counts. The method was immunoSEQ multiplex PCR; TCRdb's version includes in-frame clones alone and lacks a portion of them. The V and J calls and the clone size are those of that table, but D and trimming were determined from the DNA. The sample contains some 200,000 clones, about nine tenths of which appear only once. CDR1 and CDR2 (germline): MGHRA, YSYEKL. V shed 2 bases and J shed 0 bases, with 14 bases lying between them. The CDR3 runs to 17 residues.

The receptor was isolated from a man older than 75 with acute or convalescent COVID-19. This chain uses TRBV4-1 with TRBJ1-5; tentative D call: TRBD1 (6 bases). Sequencing input: peripheral blood. CDR3 in DNA: TGCGCCAGCAGCCAAATTTTCGGCAGGGGTAGCAATCAGCCCCAGCATTTT. Protein sequence: CASSQIFGRGSNQPQHF.